This is a list of T cell receptor beta chains from one sample in a study of T cells in tuberculosis. Data came from immunoSEQ multiplex PCR; TCRdb stores just in-frame clones and leaves some out. Among around 50,000 clones listed, around 90% were seen once. Sequenced: CD1b-GMM tetramer-negative cells sorted from PBMCs. The receptor source for this set is an adult woman with latent tuberculosis. CDR3s include the opening cysteine and the closing phenylalanine or tryptophan. A D gene is named only where the DNA matches it firmly. Clone size is shown for a subset of rows, as once, few, many or a class of expanded clone.

j_call: TRBJ1-6; clone_size: NA; v_call: TRBV6-5; d_call: NA; cdr3_nt: TGTGCCAGCAGTTCTCGCCGGACAGAGTTCAATTCACCCCTCCACTTT; cdr3_aa: CASSSRRTEFNSPLHF
j_call: TRBJ2-2; clone_size: NA; v_call: TRBV19; d_call: TRBD1; cdr3_nt: TGTGCCATTTGGGACAGCCAAGGGGGGCTGTTTTTT; cdr3_aa: CAIWDSQGGLFF
j_call: TRBJ1-2; clone_size: NA; v_call: TRBV7-9; d_call: NA; cdr3_nt: TGTGCCAGCAGCTTTTCATTGTCCCCCCGGGATGGCTACACCTTC; cdr3_aa: CASSFSLSPRDGYTF
j_call: TRBJ1-2; clone_size: once; v_call: TRBV18; d_call: NA; cdr3_nt: TGTGCCAGCTCACTGGAACGGGTTGGGGGCAACTATGGCTACACCTTC; cdr3_aa: CASSLERVGGNYGYTF
j_call: TRBJ2-1; clone_size: NA; v_call: TRBV28; d_call: TRBD2; cdr3_nt: TGTGCCAGCAGTTTATGGCCGATTTCTAGCGGGAGGGCCAATGAGCAGTTCTTC; cdr3_aa: CASSLWPISSGRANEQFF
j_call: TRBJ2-5; clone_size: NA; v_call: TRBV2; d_call: NA; cdr3_nt: TGTGCCAGCGCCCCCGCTCCGGGACTTGACACAGAGACCCAGTACTTC; cdr3_aa: CASAPAPGLDTETQYF
j_call: TRBJ1-1; clone_size: NA; v_call: TRBV7-2; d_call: TRBD1; cdr3_nt: TGTGCCAGCAGCTCGGGACAGGGCATGAACACTGAAGCTTTCTTT; cdr3_aa: CASSSGQGMNTEAFF
j_call: TRBJ1-1; clone_size: NA; v_call: TRBV4-3; d_call: NA; cdr3_nt: TGCGCCAGCAGCCAAGTAGGGGGGGGTAGGGCTTTCTTT; cdr3_aa: CASSQVGGGRAFF
j_call: TRBJ1-2; clone_size: few; v_call: TRBV7-9; d_call: NA; cdr3_nt: TGTGCCAGCAGTGAAGGGGCTAACTATGGCTACACCTTC; cdr3_aa: CASSEGANYGYTF
j_call: TRBJ1-1; clone_size: once; v_call: TRBV7-9; d_call: TRBD1; cdr3_nt: TGTGCCAGCAGCTCACAGGGGGCCTACACTGAAGCTTTCTTT; cdr3_aa: CASSSQGAYTEAFF
j_call: TRBJ1-1; clone_size: NA; v_call: TRBV29-1; d_call: NA; cdr3_nt: TGCAGCGTAGGGCCCAATGAGGGCACTGAAGCTTTCTTT; cdr3_aa: CSVGPNEGTEAFF
j_call: TRBJ1-1; clone_size: NA; v_call: TRBV2; d_call: NA; cdr3_nt: TGTGCCAGCAGTGAGGGCAGAACCATGAACACTGAAGCTTTCTTT; cdr3_aa: CASSEGRTMNTEAFF
j_call: TRBJ1-2; clone_size: once; v_call: TRBV14; d_call: NA; cdr3_nt: TGTGCCAGCAGCCACACAGGTTGGAATGGCTACACCTTC; cdr3_aa: CASSHTGWNGYTF
j_call: TRBJ2-1; clone_size: few; v_call: TRBV6-1; d_call: TRBD1; cdr3_nt: TGTGCCAGCAGTGAACAAGGGGGCGCGTACAATGAGCAGTTCTTC; cdr3_aa: CASSEQGGAYNEQFF
j_call: TRBJ2-7; clone_size: NA; v_call: TRBV4-1; d_call: NA; cdr3_nt: TGCGCCAGCAGCCAAGTAAAAGCGGCCTACACCTCCTACGAGCAGTACTTC; cdr3_aa: CASSQVKAAYTSYEQYF
j_call: TRBJ2-3; clone_size: once; v_call: TRBV18; d_call: NA; cdr3_nt: TGTGCCAGCTCACCTCGACAGAGCACAGATACGCAGTATTTT; cdr3_aa: CASSPRQSTDTQYF
j_call: TRBJ2-3; clone_size: NA; v_call: TRBV7-3; d_call: TRBD2; cdr3_nt: TGTGCCAGCAGCGCCAGACTAGCGGGAAGTAGCACAGATACGCAGTATTTT; cdr3_aa: CASSARLAGSSTDTQYF
j_call: TRBJ2-2; clone_size: NA; v_call: TRBV7-9; d_call: NA; cdr3_nt: TGTGCCAGCAGCTCCATTTGGGGACTCATCGGGGAGCTGTTTTTT; cdr3_aa: CASSSIWGLIGELFF
j_call: TRBJ2-5; clone_size: NA; v_call: TRBV19; d_call: NA; cdr3_nt: TGTGCCAGTAACCAACCCGGGAGAGGAGAGACCCAGTACTTC; cdr3_aa: CASNQPGRGETQYF
j_call: TRBJ1-1; clone_size: NA; v_call: TRBV27; d_call: NA; cdr3_nt: TGTGCCAGCAGTTTATCGCCGGGGTGGACTGAAGCTTTCTTT; cdr3_aa: CASSLSPGWTEAFF
j_call: TRBJ2-1; clone_size: few; v_call: TRBV21-1; d_call: NA; cdr3_nt: TGTGCCAGCAGCAAAGGGTACGGGAGAACCGATGAGCAGTTCTTC; cdr3_aa: CASSKGYGRTDEQFF
j_call: TRBJ2-7; clone_size: NA; v_call: TRBV6-4; d_call: NA; cdr3_nt: TGTGCCAGCCTATTCCGGACGGGGACCTACGAGCAGTACTTC; cdr3_aa: CASLFRTGTYEQYF
j_call: TRBJ1-1; clone_size: NA; v_call: TRBV4-2; d_call: TRBD1; cdr3_nt: TGTGCCAGCAGCCACCCCCCTGGGACAGGGAACACTGAAGCTTTCTTT; cdr3_aa: CASSHPPGTGNTEAFF
j_call: TRBJ2-2; clone_size: NA; v_call: TRBV4-3; d_call: NA; cdr3_nt: TGCGCCAGCAGCCCCCCAGGACATACCGGGGAGCTGTTTTTT; cdr3_aa: CASSPPGHTGELFF
j_call: TRBJ2-5; clone_size: few; v_call: TRBV7-9; d_call: TRBD2; cdr3_nt: TGTGCCAGCAGCTGGACTAGCGGGAGCGGGGAGACCCAGTACTTC; cdr3_aa: CASSWTSGSGETQYF
j_call: TRBJ1-4; clone_size: NA; v_call: TRBV28; d_call: TRBD1; cdr3_nt: TGTGCCAGCAGGACCGGGACAGGGGCTTCTTGGGATGAAAAACTGTTTTTT; cdr3_aa: CASRTGTGASWDEKLFF
j_call: TRBJ2-3; clone_size: NA; v_call: TRBV7-3; d_call: TRBD2; cdr3_nt: TGTGCCAGCAGCCCGGATGGACTAGCGGGAGGGGTCACAGATACGCAGTATTTT; cdr3_aa: CASSPDGLAGGVTDTQYF
j_call: TRBJ2-2; clone_size: NA; v_call: TRBV7-2; d_call: NA; cdr3_nt: TGTGCCAGCAGCTTTAGTATCACCGGGGAGCTGTTTTTT; cdr3_aa: CASSFSITGELFF